These 13 T cell receptor beta chains share one sample of origin, sequenced in a study of T cells in women clearing cervical HPV infection. Here immunoSEQ multiplex PCR was the method, and the copy in TCRdb shows in-frame clones only, minus some. Its clone listing holds approximately 16,000 clones. Sequencing used blood buffy coat. Every receptor here comes from a woman aged 18 to 69 with a cervical HPV16 infection that either progressed to CIN3+ or cleared (not recorded which).

A remark on this clone: Read data end 3 residues before the CDR3 end; the end is taken from the germline J gene. This chain links TRBV7-9 with TRBJ2-7; perhaps TRBD2 as D (5 bases). Trimming cost V 1 base and J 5 bases, with 9 bases left between them. This CDR3 contains 13 residues. CDR1 and CDR2 (germline): SEHNR, FQNEAQ (reference sequence). CDR3 amino acids: CASSLGGLDEQYF. The sequenced CDR3 bases are TGTGCCAGCAGCTTAGGAGGGTTAGACGAG.

Turning to this clone: The CDR3 goes on 3 residues after the read ends, and that part is filled in from the germline J gene. J is TRBJ2-6 and V is TRBV18; perhaps TRBD1 as D (5 bases). V was pared by 5 bases and J by 0 bases, with 11 bases between. Germline lookup yields CDR1 KGHSH and CDR2 LQKENI. The CDR3 contains 16 residues. CDR3 DNA (partial): TGTGCCAGCTCAGCCAGGGAACCCTCTGGGGCCAACGTC. This translates into CASSAREPSGANV. The whole CDR3 protein reads CASSAREPSGANVLTF.

For this clone: Coverage ceases 3 residues before the CDR3 finishes, and the germline J gene fills in the end. The rearrangement uses TRBV12-5 and TRBJ2-2, with 8 bases identical to TRBD2. Germline V gives CDR1 LGHNT, CDR2 FRNRAP. The V gene end was trimmed by 7 bases and the J gene end by 0 bases; junction bases not matched to a gene: 10. This CDR3 spans 17 amino acids. The CDR3 bases that were read are TGTGCTAGTGCACCCCAGCGGGGGTTCCCGAACACCGGGGAG. Its protein product is CASAPQRGFPNTGE. The CDR3 in its entirety is CASAPQRGFPNTGELFF.

Regarding this clone: The read ends 3 residues early relative to the CDR3; the germline J gene fills the gap. The chain has TRBV2 and TRBJ2-3; 9 bases fit TRBD1. The CDR3 runs 16 residues. Germline-derived CDR1 and CDR2 are SNHLY and FYNNEI. CDR3: CASNRGLGQGNQPQYF. The CDR3 DNA, read in part, is TGTGCCAGCAACAGGGGGCTTGGACAGGGCAATCAGCCG.

Remarks on this clone: The read terminates 3 residues ahead of where the CDR3 ends, so the germline J gene completes it. The V call is TRBV7-6, the J call TRBJ2-7, with 8 bases identical to TRBD1. Trimming removed 5 bases from V and 4 bases from J; junction bases left unmatched: 7. The V gene's germline CDR1 is SGHVS and CDR2 FNYEAQ. There are 14 residues in the CDR3. CDR3 loop: CASSMSRDRYEQYF. CDR3 DNA (partial): TGTGCCAGCAGCATGAGCCGGGACAGGTACGAG.

In the case of this clone: The read finishes 3 residues shy of the CDR3 end, and the germline J gene is used to complete it. V is TRBV18 and J is TRBJ1-2; D call uncertain. The germline gives CDR1 KGHSH, CDR2 LQKENI. This CDR3 spans 11 amino acids. CDR3: CASSQRNDYTF. CDR3 DNA (partial): TGTGCCAGCTCGCAGAGAAATGAC.

As for this clone: The read is 3 residues too short to cover the CDR3 end, so that end is filled in from the germline J gene. The V gene is TRBV7-8, the J gene TRBJ2-2; D is unresolved. The CDR3 has 14 residues. V lost 0 bases, J lost 5 bases, and 7 bases lay in between. Germline V lookup: CDR1 SGHVS, CDR2 FQNEAQ. This CDR3 reads CASSLAGATGELFF. The sequenced CDR3 bases are TGTGCCAGCAGCTTAGCGGGCGCGACCGGGGAG.

About this clone: The read ends 3 residues before the CDR3 terminus; that terminus is restored from the germline J gene. The rearrangement uses TRBV18 and TRBJ1-6; 7 bases align to TRBD1. This CDR3 comprises 16 residues. Per germline, CDR1 KGHSH and CDR2 LQKENI. Trimming cost V 0 bases and J 9 bases; bases outside gene matches: 8. CDR3 DNA, as far as it was read: TGTGCCAGCTCACCACCCATGACAGGGAGGAGTTCACCC. Translated, it gives CASSPPMTGRSSP. The entire CDR3 protein reads CASSPPMTGRSSPLHF.

The CDR3 is CASSEQGLNQPQYF. CDR3 DNA (partial): TGTGCCAGCAGTGAACAGGGACTCAATCAGCCG. The gene calls are TRBV2 and TRBJ2-3; D is perhaps TRBD2 (6 bases). The read falls 3 residues short of the CDR3 end, and the missing part is taken from the germline J gene. Germline CDR1 and CDR2: SNHLY and FYNNEI. CDR3 size: 14 residues. Combining the CDR3 with reference TRBV2 and TRBJ2-3 gives the whole variable domain EPEVTQTPSHQVTQMGQEVILRCVPISNHLYFYWYRQILGQKVEFLVSFYNNEISEKSEIFDDQFSVERPDGSNFTLKIRSTKLEDSAMYFCASSEQGLNQPQYFGPGTRLTVL.

As to this clone: The missing CDR3 end, 3 residues past where the read stops, is filled in from the germline J gene. The chain has TRBV7-6 and TRBJ2-3; 8 bases align to TRBD2. This CDR3 has 15 residues. CDR1 is SGHVS, CDR2 FNYEAQ, per germline. The covered CDR3 bases are TGTGCCAGCAGCCCCGGACTAGCCGGTGGAGAGACG. Its translation is CASSPGLAGGET. The whole CDR3 is CASSPGLAGGETQYF.

Worth noting for this clone: Read coverage stops 3 residues before the CDR3 terminus; the germline J gene supplies the remainder. This rearrangement joins TRBV7-8 to TRBJ1-5, with TRBD1 matching 11 bases. Germline CDR1 SGHVS, CDR2 FQNEAQ. The V segment lost 3 bases and the J segment 7 bases; nucleotides outside the gene matches: 2. CDR3 length equals 14 residues. The sequenced part of the CDR3 DNA is TGTGCCAGCAGCTTGGACAGGGGGCGACAGCCC. It yields the protein CASSLDRGRQP. The CDR3 in full is CASSLDRGRQPQHF.

About this clone: The read gets to within 3 residues of the CDR3 end, and the germline J gene fills in the rest. The V gene is TRBV7-3, the J gene TRBJ2-3; 7 bases are a match to TRBD1. From germline, CDR1 is SGHTA and CDR2 FQGTGA. The CDR3 length is 14 residues. Trimming removed 5 bases from V and 2 bases from J; junction bases left unmatched: 4. CDR3 protein: CASSTGQITDTQYF. Incomplete CDR3 DNA: TGTGCCAGCAGCACGGGACAGATCACAGATACG.

On this clone itself: The DNA ends 3 residues before the CDR3 does, and the rest of the CDR3 is filled in from the germline J gene. This rearrangement joins TRBV19 to TRBJ2-3; 15 positions agree with TRBD2. The CDR3 has 18 residues. Germline CDR1 reads LNHDA; CDR2 reads SQIVND (reference sequence). CDR3 loop: CASSISGTSGGSQETQYF. The part of the CDR3 DNA that was read is TGTGCCAGTAGTATCTCAGGGACTAGCGGGGGGTCGCAAGAGACG.